Listed below are T cell receptor beta chains from one sample, sequenced in a study of blood T cell repertoires in COVID-19. Profiled with immunoSEQ multiplex PCR; TCRdb holds only in-frame clones, not every one. This table has about 170,000 clones, roughly 90% appearing once. Specimen: PBMCs or T cells enriched from blood (not recorded which). These TCRs come from a woman between 18 and 30 years old who had recovered from COVID-19. The CDR3 runs from the conserved cysteine through the conserved F or W. Fields, in order: CDR3 DNA, CDR3 protein, J gene, clone size, V gene, D gene. The D gene is left open where the match is weak. Clone size is stated in some rows and not others, as once, few, many or a class when expanded.

cdr3_nt: TGTGCCAGCAGTGAACTAGCGGGAGCACGAGAGCAGTTCTTC
cdr3_aa: CASSELAGAREQFF
j_call: TRBJ2-1
clone_size: .
v_call: TRBV6-4
d_call: TRBD2

cdr3_nt: TGTGCCTGGAGTCGGGGATCTAATGAAAAACTGTTTTTT
cdr3_aa: CAWSRGSNEKLFF
j_call: TRBJ1-4
clone_size: .
v_call: TRBV30
d_call: .

cdr3_nt: TGTGCCAGCAGCTCCCCACAGGACAGGGGGCGAGGCTATGGCTACACCTTC
cdr3_aa: CASSSPQDRGRGYGYTF
j_call: TRBJ1-2
clone_size: once
v_call: TRBV7-9
d_call: TRBD1

cdr3_nt: TGTGCCAGCAGCGTAGTACGTGGGTCCCACAGCTCTGGAAACACCATATATTTT
cdr3_aa: CASSVVRGSHSSGNTIYF
j_call: TRBJ1-3
clone_size: .
v_call: TRBV9
d_call: .

cdr3_nt: TGTGCCTGGGCCTCGGGGACAGGGAGCTACGAGCAGTACTTC
cdr3_aa: CAWASGTGSYEQYF
j_call: TRBJ2-7
clone_size: .
v_call: TRBV30
d_call: TRBD1

cdr3_nt: TGTGCCAGCAGACCCGGACTAGCGGCTAGCACAGATACGCAGTATTTT
cdr3_aa: CASRPGLAASTDTQYF
j_call: TRBJ2-3
clone_size: .
v_call: TRBV7-2
d_call: TRBD2

cdr3_nt: TGTGCCACGGGCGTTAGCGGGAGGATTGACACCGGGGAGCTGTTTTTT
cdr3_aa: CATGVSGRIDTGELFF
j_call: TRBJ2-2
clone_size: .
v_call: TRBV5-4
d_call: TRBD2

cdr3_nt: TGCGCCAGCAGCCAAGGAGTCCGGGGCGGGACGCTTACCGGGGAGCTGTTTTTT
cdr3_aa: CASSQGVRGGTLTGELFF
j_call: TRBJ2-2
clone_size: .
v_call: TRBV4-1
d_call: .

cdr3_nt: TGTGCCAGCAGCTTAGCCGCCGGGGTATCGAATGGGAGGGAGCAGTACTTC
cdr3_aa: CASSLAAGVSNGREQYF
j_call: TRBJ2-7
clone_size: .
v_call: TRBV7-9
d_call: .

cdr3_nt: TGTGCCAGCTCTGGACTAGCGGGAGCCGCCCGGGCAGATACGCAGTATTTT
cdr3_aa: CASSGLAGAARADTQYF
j_call: TRBJ2-3
clone_size: .
v_call: TRBV7-6
d_call: TRBD2

cdr3_nt: TGTGCCTGGGGGGGGCGAGTGGTCACTGAAGCTTTCTTT
cdr3_aa: CAWGGRVVTEAFF
j_call: TRBJ1-1
clone_size: .
v_call: TRBV30
d_call: .

cdr3_nt: TGTGCCAGCAGCGGGGTCTCTAGCGGGAGGGCGACCGGGGAGCTGTTTTTT
cdr3_aa: CASSGVSSGRATGELFF
j_call: TRBJ2-2
clone_size: .
v_call: TRBV9
d_call: TRBD2

cdr3_nt: TGTGCCACCAGCAGAGATCTAGCGGGGAACACTGAAGCTTTCTTT
cdr3_aa: CATSRDLAGNTEAFF
j_call: TRBJ1-1
clone_size: .
v_call: TRBV15
d_call: .

cdr3_nt: TGTGCCAGCAGCAAAGTAACAGGGGGCAGTGATTACGAGCAGTACTTC
cdr3_aa: CASSKVTGGSDYEQYF
j_call: TRBJ2-7
clone_size: .
v_call: TRBV21-1
d_call: .

cdr3_nt: TGTGCCAGCAGCCCCGGGACTAGCGGGGAATACAATGAGCAGTTCTTC
cdr3_aa: CASSPGTSGEYNEQFF
j_call: TRBJ2-1
clone_size: .
v_call: TRBV7-9
d_call: TRBD2

cdr3_nt: TGTGCCAGCTCACCTGGGCCGATCAGGGACACCGGGGAGCTGTTTTTT
cdr3_aa: CASSPGPIRDTGELFF
j_call: TRBJ2-2
clone_size: .
v_call: TRBV18
d_call: .

cdr3_nt: TGTGCCAGCGGGAGAACCTACGAGCAGTACTTC
cdr3_aa: CASGRTYEQYF
j_call: TRBJ2-7
clone_size: once
v_call: TRBV7-9
d_call: .

cdr3_nt: TGTGCCAGCAGCCAAGATCAACTCGCGGGGCTAGCCAAAAACATTCAGTACTTC
cdr3_aa: CASSQDQLAGLAKNIQYF
j_call: TRBJ2-4
clone_size: .
v_call: TRBV4-2
d_call: .

cdr3_nt: TGTGCCAGCAGCCAACCAGGGGAGGGAGGCTACGAGCAGTACTTC
cdr3_aa: CASSQPGEGGYEQYF
j_call: TRBJ2-7
clone_size: few
v_call: TRBV3-1/TRBV3-2
d_call: .

cdr3_nt: TGTGCCAGCAGTTACCCTCCAACTAGCGGGGCCTACAATGAGCAGTTCTTC
cdr3_aa: CASSYPPTSGAYNEQFF
j_call: TRBJ2-1
clone_size: .
v_call: TRBV6-2/TRBV6-3
d_call: TRBD2

cdr3_nt: TGCGCCAGCAGCTTGGCCCTAGCGGGCCTTGGGGGTAGTGGGACCCAGTACTTC
cdr3_aa: CASSLALAGLGGSGTQYF
j_call: TRBJ2-5
clone_size: .
v_call: TRBV5-1
d_call: TRBD2

cdr3_nt: TGTGCCAGCAGCTTAAAAACAGGGGGCCGGGAGACCCAGTACTTC
cdr3_aa: CASSLKTGGRETQYF
j_call: TRBJ2-5
clone_size: .
v_call: TRBV5-4
d_call: TRBD1

cdr3_nt: TGTGCCAGCAGCGAGGGGGTTGCAGGCAATCAGCCCCAGCATTTT
cdr3_aa: CASSEGVAGNQPQHF
j_call: TRBJ1-5
clone_size: once
v_call: TRBV9
d_call: .

cdr3_nt: TGTGCCAGCAGCCCCCCCGGGACTGGAAATGAGCAGTTCTTC
cdr3_aa: CASSPPGTGNEQFF
j_call: TRBJ2-1
clone_size: once
v_call: TRBV28
d_call: .

cdr3_nt: TGTGCCAGCAGTGACAGGGCCGGGGAGCTGTTTTTT
cdr3_aa: CASSDRAGELFF
j_call: TRBJ2-2
clone_size: .
v_call: TRBV28
d_call: TRBD1

cdr3_nt: TGTGCCAGCAGCTTGGGACAGAATCAGCCCCAGCATTTT
cdr3_aa: CASSLGQNQPQHF
j_call: TRBJ1-5
clone_size: .
v_call: TRBV7-8
d_call: TRBD1

cdr3_nt: TGTGCCAGCAGCGCGGGACAGTCCAATCAGCCCCAGCATTTT
cdr3_aa: CASSAGQSNQPQHF
j_call: TRBJ1-5
clone_size: once
v_call: TRBV5-4
d_call: TRBD1

cdr3_nt: TGTGCCAGCAGCTCCCCGGGTTTTTACGGATACACAGATACGCAGTATTTT
cdr3_aa: CASSSPGFYGYTDTQYF
j_call: TRBJ2-3
clone_size: .
v_call: TRBV3-1/TRBV3-2
d_call: .

cdr3_nt: TGTGCCAGCACTATGAGCGGTGGGCTGAAGTACGAGCAGTACTTC
cdr3_aa: CASTMSGGLKYEQYF
j_call: TRBJ2-7
clone_size: .
v_call: TRBV2
d_call: .

cdr3_nt: TGCGCCAGCAGCCTCGGGACTGGCGGGAATGAGCAGTTCTTC
cdr3_aa: CASSLGTGGNEQFF
j_call: TRBJ2-1
clone_size: .
v_call: TRBV4-3
d_call: .

cdr3_nt: TGCGCCAGCAGCCCCCTCGGGGGTTCTAGCACAGATACGCAGTATTTT
cdr3_aa: CASSPLGGSSTDTQYF
j_call: TRBJ2-3
clone_size: .
v_call: TRBV5-1
d_call: .

cdr3_nt: TGCGCCAGCACCCCGGGACTAGCTGACAATGAGCAGTTCTTC
cdr3_aa: CASTPGLADNEQFF
j_call: TRBJ2-1
clone_size: .
v_call: TRBV5-1
d_call: TRBD2

cdr3_nt: TGTGCCAGCAGCTTAGAGCTCTCGGACTATGGCTACACCTTC
cdr3_aa: CASSLELSDYGYTF
j_call: TRBJ1-2
clone_size: .
v_call: TRBV7-9
d_call: .

cdr3_nt: TGTGCCAGCAGCCGAACGGGAGGGCCTCCCTTGGATACGCAGTATTTT
cdr3_aa: CASSRTGGPPLDTQYF
j_call: TRBJ2-3
clone_size: .
v_call: TRBV3-1/TRBV3-2
d_call: TRBD2

cdr3_nt: TGTGCCAGCTCAGCTAGACAGGGGGAGATCGATACGCAGTATTTT
cdr3_aa: CASSARQGEIDTQYF
j_call: TRBJ2-3
clone_size: .
v_call: TRBV18
d_call: TRBD1

cdr3_nt: TGTGCCACCAGCAGAGATCAATGGGACAGTCAAGAGACCCAGTACTTC
cdr3_aa: CATSRDQWDSQETQYF
j_call: TRBJ2-5
clone_size: .
v_call: TRBV15
d_call: TRBD1

cdr3_nt: TGTGCCACCTGGACCTGGGGAGGGCACGGGGAGCTGTTTTTT
cdr3_aa: CATWTWGGHGELFF
j_call: TRBJ2-2
clone_size: .
v_call: TRBV5-4
d_call: TRBD2

cdr3_nt: TGTGCCAGCAGTTCGGGGGGACTTAGCTCCTACAATGAGCAGTTCTTC
cdr3_aa: CASSSGGLSSYNEQFF
j_call: TRBJ2-1
clone_size: .
v_call: TRBV28
d_call: TRBD2

cdr3_nt: TGTGCCAGCAGCTTAGGGCATTCGAACACTGAAGCTTTCTTT
cdr3_aa: CASSLGHSNTEAFF
j_call: TRBJ1-1
clone_size: .
v_call: TRBV7-3
d_call: .

cdr3_nt: TGTGCCAGCTCACCCGGGACTGCCTTAAGGTACAATGAGCAGTTCTTC
cdr3_aa: CASSPGTALRYNEQFF
j_call: TRBJ2-1
clone_size: .
v_call: TRBV18
d_call: .

cdr3_nt: TGTGCCAGCAAGACAGGGGTGTACAATGAGCAGTTCTTC
cdr3_aa: CASKTGVYNEQFF
j_call: TRBJ2-1
clone_size: .
v_call: TRBV27
d_call: TRBD1

cdr3_nt: TGTGCCAGCAGTTTGTCGGGGTGGCAGAATGGCTACACCTTC
cdr3_aa: CASSLSGWQNGYTF
j_call: TRBJ1-2
clone_size: once
v_call: TRBV28
d_call: .

cdr3_nt: TGTGCCATCAGCACTAGCAGCGAGCAGTACTTC
cdr3_aa: CAISTSSEQYF
j_call: TRBJ2-7
clone_size: .
v_call: TRBV10-3
d_call: .

cdr3_nt: TGTGCCAGCAGCCATCCGGGCAGGGTTGAGGGCTACACCTTC
cdr3_aa: CASSHPGRVEGYTF
j_call: TRBJ1-2
clone_size: .
v_call: TRBV3-1/TRBV3-2
d_call: .

cdr3_nt: TGTGCCAGCAGTTTTACTCAGGGCGACGCTTTCTTT
cdr3_aa: CASSFTQGDAFF
j_call: TRBJ1-1
clone_size: once
v_call: TRBV11-2
d_call: .

cdr3_nt: TGTGCCAGCAGCTTAGCGCCCCGGGAGGGTACCCCACCACAGTTCTTC
cdr3_aa: CASSLAPREGTPPQFF
j_call: TRBJ2-1
clone_size: .
v_call: TRBV7-8
d_call: TRBD2

cdr3_nt: TGTGCCAGCAGTCGGAGGAAAGACAGGGTCTATGGCTACACCTTC
cdr3_aa: CASSRRKDRVYGYTF
j_call: TRBJ1-2
clone_size: .
v_call: TRBV27
d_call: TRBD1

cdr3_nt: TGTGCCAGCAGTTACCAGACTAGCGGAAAATACGAGCAGTACTTC
cdr3_aa: CASSYQTSGKYEQYF
j_call: TRBJ2-7
clone_size: once
v_call: TRBV6-2/TRBV6-3
d_call: TRBD2

cdr3_nt: TGTGCCACCAGCAGAGATCCCCCGACAGGGTTTAGCAATCAGCCCCAGCATTTT
cdr3_aa: CATSRDPPTGFSNQPQHF
j_call: TRBJ1-5
clone_size: .
v_call: TRBV15
d_call: TRBD1

cdr3_nt: TGCGCCAGCAGCTACGGTGAGGGAGCCCAGTACTTC
cdr3_aa: CASSYGEGAQYF
j_call: TRBJ2-5
clone_size: .
v_call: TRBV5-1
d_call: .

cdr3_nt: TGTGCCAGCAGCCCCACGGGGGATGGTGAAGATACGCAGTATTTT
cdr3_aa: CASSPTGDGEDTQYF
j_call: TRBJ2-3
clone_size: few
v_call: TRBV27
d_call: .

cdr3_nt: TGTGCCAGCAGCGTAGATCTTTTTGAGGGCCCTAACTATGGCTACACCTTC
cdr3_aa: CASSVDLFEGPNYGYTF
j_call: TRBJ1-2
clone_size: .
v_call: TRBV9
d_call: .

cdr3_nt: TGTGCCAGTAGAACTAGCGGGAGGTCTCTGTCCTTAGGTAATGAGCAGTTCTTC
cdr3_aa: CASRTSGRSLSLGNEQFF
j_call: TRBJ2-1
clone_size: .
v_call: TRBV27
d_call: TRBD2

cdr3_nt: TGTGCCAGCAGCTCTCGGGTGGGACTAGCTCTAGATGAGCAGTTCTTC
cdr3_aa: CASSSRVGLALDEQFF
j_call: TRBJ2-1
clone_size: few
v_call: TRBV11-2
d_call: TRBD2